This T cell receptor beta chain came from a study of shared clonotypes between healthy human individuals. Worth noting for this clone: Antigen unknown.

Findings and limits, study-wide: Clonotypes which were not shared had lower generation probabilities than clonotypes that all four donors shared.

Naivety among CD8 cells was defined by CD45RO negativity and positive CCR7 selection, thereby excluding terminally differentiated effector memory CD45RA+ cells. Profiling relied on immunoSEQ multiplex PCR, and the TCRdb table lists in-frame clones only, not all of them. The table records about 2.1 million clones, about 94% of them present only once. The TCR comes from a man aged 18 to 35 in good health. Some clones in this sample may be carry-over from other donors' samples. Material for sequencing was naive CD8+ T cells from PBMCs.

DNA for the CDR3: TGTGCCTGGAGCGCCCCCCCTCGAGGGCACAATGAGCAGTTCTTC. Encoded protein: CAWSAPPRGHNEQFF. This chain connects TRBV30 to TRBJ2-1, with D maybe TRBD2 (5 bases). This CDR3 contains 15 residues. Trimming left V 3 bases short and J 5 bases short, with 17 bases between. CDR1 and CDR2 from the germline V gene are GTSNPN and SVGIG (reference sequence).